This T cell receptor (beta chain) was sequenced in a study of neoadjuvant anti-PD-1 for oral cavity cancer (dated by TCRdb to 2020 to 2023). About the full investigation: Before curative-intent surgical resection, most patients were given three to four biweekly doses of nivolumab at 3 mg/kg. Patients without progression received a fourth nivolumab dose around day 43 and underwent definitive surgical resection on days 50-56. Under RECIST 1.1, patients with complete response, partial response or stable disease were classed as responders, and patients with progression were classed as non-responders. There were 12 patients in the parent correlative cohort, and the response rate was roughly 33%.

From the cysteine through the phenylalanine, the CDR3 covers 12 amino acids. The CDR3 DNA has 36 bases and is translated from base 1. As encoded in the germline V gene, CDR1 is SGHTA while CDR2 is FQGNSA. A note on this clone: This clone's antigen is unknown. Mismatch with germline at one junction end may stem from a read error.

Sample time point, as interpreted from the label and publication: before neoadjuvant nivolumab. Patients were newly diagnosed with stage II-IVA oral cavity squamous cell carcinoma and had received no prior systemic or radiation treatment. The cohort was made up of patients with locally advanced, HPV-negative oral cavity squamous cell carcinoma. The samples were drawn from a longitudinal correlative study tied to a single-arm phase II trial testing neoadjuvant nivolumab in oral cavity squamous cell carcinoma. Subject-matched pre- and post-treatment PBMCs and tumors from three responders and three non-responders underwent genomic DNA-based TCRbeta sequencing. For tumor tissue, genomic DNA extraction relied on the Maxwell RSC DNA from Tissue kit. Summary of the overall study and its limitations: Only a few patients per response group were included in the TCR analyses, and larger cohorts for validation were called for by the authors. Higher pretreatment blood Treg/Th17 ratios correlated with both higher pretreatment blood TCRbeta clonality and lower post-treatment tumor TCRbeta clonality. Larger post-treatment sizes of preexisting intratumoral clones correlated with greater tumor shrinkage, suggesting expansion of preexisting clones contributed to response.

For survey sequencing of tumor libraries, mostly 4.8 ug of input genomic DNA was used, and two replicates were run per sample. Following the manufacturer's instructions, the team built TCRbeta libraries using the immunoSEQ hsTCRbeta kit. The completed libraries were mixed into a single pool at 3 nM, then sequenced with an Illumina NovaSeq 6000 S4 flow cell. The original methods were these. The immunoSEQ Analyzer was used for raw data preprocessing and quality control. The analysis was restricted to productive rearrangements, with each unique CDR3 amino acid sequence defining a clonotype. Using the R package tcR, the researchers computed the Gini-Simpson index as their estimate of repertoire clonality. Student's t test was used to compare Gini indices, while Pearson correlation assessed associations with tumor size change. In TCRdb, the immuneACCESS table is reduced to in-frame sequences with V and J assigned. These tables do not hold every clone; where another copy was compared, an unresolved V gene accounts for under half, and the others remain unexplained. The V and J calls and the clone size are those of that table, but D and trimming were determined from the DNA. The sample data list 5,500 to 8,500 clones, and about 51% of these were observed just once. Approximately 26% of the sample is held by the ten biggest clonotypes.

The rearrangement combines TRBV7-2 with TRBJ2-5; the D gene is not confidently resolved. The TCR was taken from a person between 35 and 79 years old with oral cavity squamous cell carcinoma. Specimen: tumor tissue, collected before nivolumab (anti-PD-1) treatment. CDR3 reads: CASSLENIAPNF. In nucleotide form, the sequence is TGTGCCAGCAGCTTAGAGAACATAGCCCCAAACTTC.